The present TCR beta chain was sequenced within a study of blood T cell repertoires in COVID-19. Sequencing was performed with immunoSEQ multiplex PCR; in TCRdb, only in-frame clones are kept and a portion is missing. The sample has 180,000 or so clones; roughly 86% are singletons. The germline CDR1 and CDR2 sequences are LNHDA and SQIVND (reference sequence). This CDR3 contains 17 residues. V was pared by 3 bases and J by 2 bases, with 9 bases of the junction left unmatched. V gene TRBV19 combines with J gene TRBJ1-5; 8 nucleotides agree with TRBD1. The sequence came from a man in his late teens or twenties with acute or convalescent COVID-19. The source material was peripheral blood. CDR3 sequence reads: CASSMGDRQKGNQPQHF. Written as DNA, the CDR3 is TGTGCCAGTAGTATGGGGGACAGGCAAAAGGGCAATCAGCCCCAGCATTTT.